Listed below are T cell receptor beta chains from one sample, sequenced in a study of cytomegalovirus exposure and HLA in healthy donors. The method was immunoSEQ multiplex PCR; TCRdb's version includes in-frame clones alone and lacks a portion of them. The table records roughly 50,000 clones, roughly 90% of them present only once. The sample comprised PBMCs. Receptors originate from a man aged 18 to 35 in good health and CMV-seronegative. Both conserved end residues are part of each CDR3.

>TRBJ2-7|TRBV11-2
CASSLRSTYEQYF
>TRBJ1-2|TRBV6-1
CASSEARGAGHGYTF
>TRBJ1-4|TRBV9
CASSPHSGTGNEKLFF
>TRBJ1-1|TRBV6-5
CASSSRQGASNTEAFF
>TRBJ2-3|TRBV2
CASSEQATLSTDTQYF
>TRBJ2-7|TRBV20-1
CSALESYEQYF
>TRBJ2-7|TRBV30
CAWSISLAASYEQYF
>TRBJ2-1|TRBV4-3
CASSQEGSGSVSYNEQFF
>TRBJ1-2|TRBV28
CASKLSGGGYTF
>TRBJ2-3|TRBV7-2
CASSFGFGDTQYF
>TRBJ2-7|TRBV19
CASSLLPGLAGDEQYF
>TRBJ2-3|TRBV15
CATSRDLGLAGDTQYF
>TRBJ2-6|TRBV7-6
CASSSLSPSGANVLTF
>TRBJ2-7|TRBV20-1
CSASSSGEQYF
>TRBJ1-1|TRBV28
CASRFMNTEAFF
>TRBJ2-4|TRBV11-2
CASSFTAPLAKNIQYF
>TRBJ2-1|TRBV9
CASSSPLTAGGLPRGPGDEQFF
>TRBJ2-1|TRBV10-3
CAIRGLADYNEQFF
>TRBJ2-2|TRBV11-3
CASSPVTGELFF
>TRBJ1-5|TRBV2
CASGGAGLSNQPQHF
>TRBJ2-4|TRBV7-3
CASSSGVGNIQYF
>TRBJ1-3|TRBV7-6
CASSLGAQTGNTIYF
>TRBJ1-3|TRBV4-1
CASSQDRSGAGNTIYF